Presented here are 20 T cell receptor beta chains from one specimen sequenced in a study of cytomegalovirus exposure and HLA in healthy donors (dated by TCRdb to 2015 to 2018). Library prep was done by the immunoSEQ multiplex PCR assay. For the multiplex PCR, a mixture combining 60 forward primers for TCR Vbeta segments and 13 reverse primers for TCR Jbeta segments was used. TCRdb's version of the immuneACCESS table is confined to in-frame rearrangements and falls short of the full clone set. An unresolved V gene accounts for under half of the shortfall where checked; the remainder is of unknown origin. The sample data list under 200,000 clones, and approximately 80% of these were observed just once. The ten largest clones add up to around 2.4% of the sample. Sequenced input: PBMCs. The receptors stem from a man between 60 and 75 years old in good health and CMV-seronegative.

CDR3 region: CASSFTQREFDEQYF. In DNA, the CDR3 is TGTGCCAGCAGCTTTACTCAGCGGGAGTTCGACGAGCAGTACTTC. This chain connects TRBV7-8 to TRBJ2-7, with 8 bases matching TRBD2. After removal of 3 bases from V and 5 bases from J, the junction contained 9 bases not matched to a gene. The CDR3 contains 15 residues. CDR1 and CDR2 from the germline V gene are SGHVS and FQNEAQ.

CDR3 nucleotides: TGTGCCAGCACAAGGACAGGGGATTCTGGGGCCAACGTCCTGACTTTC. This codes for CASTRTGDSGANVLTF. The chain has TRBV19 and TRBJ2-6, with 9 positions matching TRBD1. The CDR3 consists of 16 residues. CDR1 LNHDA and CDR2 SQIVND come from the germline V gene (reference sequence). Germline trimming cut 9 bases from V and 1 base from J; bases unmatched to any gene: 7.

The chain combines TRBV18 with TRBJ1-1; 10 nucleotides line up with TRBD1. This CDR3 is built from 16 residues. V lost 3 bases, J lost 6 bases, and 10 bases stayed unmatched. Per the germline V gene, CDR1 is KGHSH and CDR2 is LQKENI. The CDR3 loop is CASSPRRTGGGAEAFF. The CDR3, as DNA: TGTGCCAGCTCACCTCGTAGGACAGGGGGGGGTGCTGAAGCTTTCTTT. Looking up the rest from reference TRBV18 and TRBJ1-1 gives the full variable domain: NAGVMQNPRHLVRRRGQEARLRCSPMKGHSHVYWYRQLPEEGLKFMVYLQKENIIDESGMPKERFSAEFPKEGPSILRIQQVVRGDSAAYFCASSPRRTGGGAEAFFGQGTRLTVV.

The table lists this clone with a few counts. This chain joins TRBV6-5 and TRBJ2-7; TRBD1 matches at 8 bases. Trimming removed 7 bases from V and 5 bases from J; junction bases left unmatched: 10. The CDR3 covers 14 residues. CDR1 and CDR2 (germline): MNHEY, SVGAGI. The CDR3 DNA sequence: TGTGCCAGCACCCCCGGACAGGGTGGGGACGAGCAGTACTTC. It yields the protein CASTPGQGGDEQYF.

V gene TRBV5-1 combines with J gene TRBJ2-5; possible D gene TRBD1, 6 bases. V was pared by 8 bases and J by 0 bases, with 11 bases between. CDR1 and CDR2 (germline): SGHRS, YFSETQ. The CDR3 has 13 residues. The CDR3 region is CASTDRYQETQYF. The CDR3 bases are TGCGCCAGTACCGACAGGTACCAAGAGACCCAGTACTTC.

This clone was detected once. The chain employs TRBV2 and TRBJ2-7; the match to TRBD1 covers 8 bases. V was pared by 6 bases and J by 4 bases, with 8 bases of the junction left unmatched. The CDR3 sequence is 14 residues long. Germline V CDR1 and CDR2: SNHLY, FYNNEI. The CDR3 DNA sequence: TGTGCCAGCAGCCCGGACAGGGCAGCTTACGAGCAGTACTTC. Protein sequence: CASSPDRAAYEQYF.

The chain has TRBV6-1 and TRBJ1-5; D unresolved. From germline, CDR1 is MNHNS and CDR2 SASEGT. This CDR3 region has 12 residues. Trimming left V 6 bases short and J 7 bases short, with 10 bases between. The CDR3 loop reads CASRGLDQPQHF. Here the CDR3 DNA reads TGTGCCAGCAGAGGACTGGACCAGCCCCAGCATTTT.

The chain combines TRBV5-6 with TRBJ2-5; TRBD2 might be the D (7 bases). With 3 bases removed from V and 5 bases from J, the gap between germline ends came to 14 bases. This CDR3 region has 14 residues. Germline CDR1 SGHDT, CDR2 YYEEEE. CDR3 residues: CASSSQKGGETQYF. DNA of the CDR3: TGTGCCAGCAGCTCGCAAAAGGGGGGGGAGACCCAGTACTTC.

This clone has a handful of counts. The CDR3 bases are TGTGCCAGTAGTATGGAAAGACAGGGGGCGGACAATCAGCCCCAGCATTTT. Amino acid sequence: CASSMERQGADNQPQHF. This chain links TRBV19 with TRBJ1-5, with 10 nucleotides matching TRBD1. The CDR3 spans 17 residues. The germline V gene encodes CDR1 LNHDA and CDR2 SQIVND (reference sequence). V trimming: 3 bases; J trimming: 3 bases; junction bases outside the gene matches: 8.

This clone was observed a handful of times. The rearrangement links TRBV15 to TRBJ2-1; no definite D call. The CDR3 runs to 14 residues. The V gene's germline CDR1 is LNHNV and CDR2 YYDKDF (reference sequence). The ends were cut back, 5 bases at V and 1 base at J, with 9 bases in the middle. CDR3 residues: CATSLARSYNEQFF. The CDR3 nucleotides are TGTGCCACCAGCCTCGCTCGGTCCTACAATGAGCAGTTCTTC.

This chain links TRBV19 with TRBJ1-3; no definite D call. Germline V CDR1 and CDR2: LNHDA, SQIVND (reference sequence). This CDR3 has 16 residues. V gave up 0 bases and J gave up 0 bases, with 9 bases separating them. In DNA form, the CDR3 reads TGTGCCAGTAGTATAGATTCGGAGGTCTCTGGAAACACCATATATTTT. This translates into CASSIDSEVSGNTIYF.

V gene TRBV2 combines with J gene TRBJ2-7, with 7 bases that match TRBD1. The CDR3 spans 15 residues. CDR1 is SNHLY and CDR2 is FYNNEI in the germline V gene. Unmatched junction bases numbered 11, after V lost 6 bases and J lost 3 bases. The CDR3 loop reads CASSPPTGSFYEQYF. As DNA, the CDR3 is TGTGCCAGCAGCCCCCCGACAGGGTCTTTCTACGAGCAGTACTTC.

The chain employs TRBV9 and TRBJ2-1, with D possibly TRBD2 on 6 matching bases. Per the germline V gene, CDR1 is SGDLS and CDR2 is YYNGEE. V lost 4 bases to trimming and J lost 0 bases, with 14 bases between them. The CDR3 runs 16 residues. The CDR3 DNA reads TGTGCCAGCAGCCCCCGGGGGTGGAGCTCCTACAATGAGCAGTTCTTC. Translated: CASSPRGWSSYNEQFF.

The chain recombines TRBV2 with TRBJ2-3, with D possibly being TRBD2 (6 bases). CDR3 length: 15 residues. The germline CDR1 and CDR2 sequences are SNHLY and FYNNEI. The germline V and J ends were trimmed by 3 bases and 2 bases, with 12 bases remaining between them. CDR3 residues: CASSDARTTTDTQYF. As DNA, the CDR3 is TGTGCCAGCAGTGACGCTAGGACTACCACAGATACGCAGTATTTT. The entire variable domain, with the rest obtained from reference TRBV2 and TRBJ2-3, is as follows: EPEVTQTPSHQVTQMGQEVILRCVPISNHLYFYWYRQILGQKVEFLVSFYNNEISEKSEIFDDQFSVERPDGSNFTLKIRSTKLEDSAMYFCASSDARTTTDTQYFGPGTRLTVL.

The gene calls are TRBV7-6 and TRBJ2-3; maybe TRBD1 (5 bases). The CDR3 covers 14 residues. CDR1 is SGHVS, CDR2 FNYEAQ, per germline. V was shortened by 1 base and J by 4 bases, with 9 bases between the two germline ends. The CDR3 DNA sequence: TGTGCCAGCAGCTTAGGGCAGGGCGCAGATACGCAGTATTTT. Residues: CASSLGQGADTQYF. Full variable domain (rest looked up from reference TRBV7-6 and TRBJ2-3): GAGVSQSPRYKVTKRGQDVALRCDPISGHVSLYWYRQALGQGPEFLTYFNYEAQQDKSGLPNDRFSAERPEGSISTLTIQRTEQRDSAMYRCASSLGQGADTQYFGPGTRLTVL.

This chain uses TRBV7-3 with TRBJ1-1, with D hard to call. This CDR3 is built from 13 residues. V lost 2 bases to trimming and J lost 1 base, with 5 bases between them. The germline CDR1 and CDR2 sequences are SGHTA and FQGTGA. The CDR3: CASSLDTNTEAFF. CDR3 DNA: TGTGCCAGCAGCTTAGACACGAACACTGAAGCTTTCTTT.

In the case of this clone: At the DNA level, this CDR3 is encoded by other sequences in the same sample as well. V is TRBV28 and J is TRBJ1-2; D not certain. V was trimmed by 6 bases and J by 4 bases, leaving 9 bases between them. CDR1 is MDHEN, CDR2 SYDVKM, per germline. CDR3 length: 12 amino acids. CDR3 residues: CASSSGSYGYTF. CDR3 nucleotide sequence: TGTGCCAGCAGCTCAGGTTCCTATGGCTACACCTTC.

This clone has a single count. The rearrangement uses TRBV10-3 and TRBJ2-6; tentatively, D is TRBD1 (6 bases). Per the germline V gene, CDR1 is ENHRY and CDR2 is SYGVKD. The CDR3 is 16 amino acids. V was cut by 0 bases and J by 2 bases, with 8 bases left in between. The chain's CDR3 is CAISESKGAGANVLTF. The CDR3 DNA sequence: TGTGCCATCAGTGAGTCAAAGGGGGCTGGGGCCAACGTCCTGACTTTC.

This clone was recorded a few times. This chain connects TRBV11-2 to TRBJ2-5; D uncertain. CDR1 is SGHAT, CDR2 FQNNGV, per germline. V dropped 5 bases and J dropped 3 bases, with 10 bases sitting between them. The CDR3 contains 13 residues. The CDR3 bases are TGTGCCAGCAGCCCGAGCCCTGAAGAGACCCAGTACTTC. Translating it yields CASSPSPEETQYF.

This clone was seen only a few times. The V gene is TRBV19, the J gene TRBJ1-1, with D perhaps matching TRBD1 (6 bases). Germline V gene sequence: CDR1 LNHDA, CDR2 SQIVND (reference sequence). The length of the CDR3 is 15 residues. V dropped 5 bases and J dropped 12 bases, with 25 bases sitting between them. The chain's CDR3 is CASSPRDMVVLSTFF. CDR3 nucleotides: TGTGCCAGTAGTCCCCGGGACATGGTCGTTCTAAGTACTTTCTTT.